This T cell receptor beta chain was recovered during a study of cytomegalovirus exposure and HLA in healthy donors. Comments on this clone: Antigen unknown.

Overall study results and limits: In terms of immune exposure information, only CMV serostatus was available. Analyzed later, association rates of TCRs varied across HLA loci, with DRB1 most and HLA-C fewest. After further analysis at a later stage, 17,000 or so TCR beta sequences were associated with HLA alleles at 0.05 false discovery rate.

Germline values: CDR1 SQVTM, CDR2 ANQGSEA. The CDR3 spans 16 residues. Trimming left V 4 bases short and J 0 bases short, with 19 bases between. The PCR ran on 60 Vbeta and 13 Jbeta primers. Only in-frame clones appear in the TCRdb table, and some are missing; sequencing was by immunoSEQ multiplex PCR. The profile shows a few hundred thousand clones, 75% to 85% of them singletons. The clonotype originates from a woman aged 60-75 years in good health and CMV-seropositive. The sequenced sample consisted of PBMCs. V usage is TRBV29-1 and J usage is TRBJ2-7; a weak D match, TRBD2 (6 bases). The CDR3 coding sequence is TGCAGCGTTGGGCCCCCTCCGGGTAGCGGCTCCTACGAGCAGTACTTC. Residues: CSVGPPPGSGSYEQYF.